The TCR beta chain under discussion was sequenced for a study of blood T cell repertoires in COVID-19. This clone was seen just once. Germline V gene lookup returns CDR1 KGHSH and CDR2 LQKENI. The V and J ends lost 2 bases and 4 bases respectively, with 15 bases between them. The CDR3 consists of 15 residues. In the authors' methods: Amplification of reference gene primers was used by the study to estimate nucleated cell counts. Profiled with immunoSEQ multiplex PCR; TCRdb holds only in-frame clones, not every one. V and J calls plus clone size are reproduced from that table; the DNA served to infer D and trimming. The data show 90,000 to 150,000 clones, with 65% to 90% seen just once and approximately 11% held by the top ten.

This sequence was found in an elderly man with acute or convalescent COVID-19. What was sequenced was peripheral blood. This chain joins TRBV18 and TRBJ2-7, with D perhaps TRBD1 (5 bases). CDR3 DNA: TGTGCCAGCTCACCAGTTGCAGGGATGGGTTACGAGCAGTACTTC. This codes for CASSPVAGMGYEQYF.